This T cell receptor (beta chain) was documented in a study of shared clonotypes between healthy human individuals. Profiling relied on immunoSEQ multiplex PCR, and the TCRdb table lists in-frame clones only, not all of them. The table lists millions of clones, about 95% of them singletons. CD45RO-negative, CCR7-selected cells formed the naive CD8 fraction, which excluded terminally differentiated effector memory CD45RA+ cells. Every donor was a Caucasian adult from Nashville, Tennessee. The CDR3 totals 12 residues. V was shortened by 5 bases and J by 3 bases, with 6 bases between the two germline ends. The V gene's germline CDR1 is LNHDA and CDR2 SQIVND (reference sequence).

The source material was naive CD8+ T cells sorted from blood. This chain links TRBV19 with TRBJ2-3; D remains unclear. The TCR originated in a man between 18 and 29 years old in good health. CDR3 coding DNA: TGTGCCAGTAGTCTTTATACAGATACGCAGTATTTT. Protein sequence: CASSLYTDTQYF.